A single sample is the source of the 10 T cell receptor beta chains below, sequenced in a study of T cells after somatic rescue of genetic block. Repertoires were generated with immunoSEQ multiplex PCR, while TCRdb's copy carries only in-frame clones and drops some. The sample lists approximately 100,000 clones; around 89% were seen once. The sample consisted of peripheral blood mononuclear cells (PBMCs). The origin of the receptors is a woman between 18 and 29 years old.

Here the CDR3 reads CASSLAPGGPRSGNTIYF. In DNA form, the CDR3 reads TGTGCCAGCAGCTTGGCCCCAGGAGGTCCGAGGTCTGGAAACACCATATATTTT. This sequence joins TRBV5-4 and TRBJ1-3, with D uncertain. Germline V gene lookup returns CDR1 SGHNT and CDR2 YYREEE (reference sequence). V lost 0 bases, J lost 1 base, and 17 bases lay in between. The CDR3 consists of 18 residues.

The DNA of the CDR3 is TGTGCCAGCAGACAGGGGCCCTACGAGCAGTACTTC. Amino acids: CASRQGPYEQYF. V and J are TRBV27 and TRBJ2-7, with TRBD1 identical over 7 bases. With 6 bases clipped from V and 2 bases from J, the junction kept 1 base outside the gene matches. The CDR3 totals 12 residues. Germline CDR1 MNHEY, CDR2 SMNVEV (reference sequence).

The chain recombines TRBV5-1 with TRBJ2-5, with 9 bases matching TRBD1. The CDR3 covers 14 residues. With 2 bases clipped from V and 2 bases from J, the junction kept 1 base outside the gene matches. From germline, CDR1 is SGHRS and CDR2 YFSETQ. The CDR3 sequence: CASSLQGAQETQYF. CDR3 bases: TGCGCCAGCAGCTTACAGGGGGCACAAGAGACCCAGTACTTC.

About this clone itself: Other DNA sequences from this sample encode an identical CDR3 as well. V usage is TRBV5-1 and J usage is TRBJ2-3, with D unresolved. Germline lookup yields CDR1 SGHRS and CDR2 YFSETQ. This CDR3 is 13 amino acids long. Trimming took 0 bases from V and 1 from J, leaving 3 bases between them. CDR3 protein: CASSLGGTDTQYF. The DNA of the CDR3 is TGCGCCAGCAGCTTGGGGGGCACAGATACGCAGTATTTT.

About this clone: The same CDR3 can be traced to other DNA sequences in this sample. The V and J genes are TRBV9 and TRBJ2-5; D is uncertain. This CDR3 is built from 10 residues. Trimming removed 3 bases from V and 5 bases from J, with 2 bases in between. Germline loops: CDR1 SGDLS, CDR2 YYNGEE. CDR3 residues: CASSGETQYF. CDR3 sequence (DNA): TGTGCCAGCAGCGGGGAGACCCAGTACTTC.

This rearrangement joins TRBV5-1 to TRBJ1-4; no definite D call. The CDR3 length is 16 residues. Germline CDR1 SGHRS, CDR2 YFSETQ. V was pared by 3 bases and J by 0 bases, with 12 bases between. The CDR3 bases are TGCGCCAGCAGCTGGGGTCCGGGAGCAACTAATGAAAAACTGTTTTTT. This translates into CASSWGPGATNEKLFF.

The chain recombines TRBV2 with TRBJ1-1; TRBD1 is a possible D gene (6 bases). Germline CDR1 and CDR2: SNHLY and FYNNEI. The V gene lost 8 bases and the J gene lost 5 bases, with 21 bases spanning the gap. CDR3 size: 15 residues. CDR3 in amino acids: CASPIQGPRGTEAFF. The CDR3 DNA follows: TGTGCCAGCCCAATCCAGGGGCCCCGGGGGACTGAAGCTTTCTTT.

The rearrangement joins TRBV27 to TRBJ1-2, with TRBD1 as a possible D gene (6 bases). There are 13 residues in the CDR3. Per germline, CDR1 MNHEY and CDR2 SMNVEV (reference sequence). Trimming took off 7 bases at V and 7 bases at J, with 16 bases between the two ends. In nucleotides, the CDR3 is TGTGCCAGCACTAACGGCAGGGGACGTGGCTACACCTTC. It codes for CASTNGRGRGYTF.

The CDR3 reads CASSQNNYGYTF. In DNA, the CDR3 is TGTGCCAGCAGCCAAAATAACTATGGCTACACCTTC. The chain combines TRBV4-2 with TRBJ1-2; the D is unclear. V was pared by 2 bases and J by 1 base, with 2 bases between. The CDR3 is 12 amino acids. Germline V lookup: CDR1 LGHNA, CDR2 YNFKEQ.

The chain couples TRBV23-1 to TRBJ1-5; D is possibly TRBD1 (6 bases). TRBV23-1 is an ORF, with its function uncertain. The CDR3 runs 17 residues. Trimming stripped 2 bases from V and 1 base from J, with 15 bases between. CDR3 residues: CASSQPQGKGSNQPQHF. CDR3 DNA sequence: TGCGCCAGCAGTCAACCCCAGGGGAAGGGGAGCAATCAGCCCCAGCATTTT.